One and the same sample provided the 20 T cell receptor beta chains below, sequenced in a study of OX40 agonist ivuxolimab in advanced cancers. The assay was immunoSEQ multiplex PCR, and TCRdb's table has in-frame clones only and misses some. The sample lists 65,000 to 70,000 clones, approximately 90% occurring once. Source: CD4+ or CD8+ T cells sorted from blood, taken in a trial of the OX40 agonist ivuxolimab. The source of these receptors is an adult with an advanced solid tumor such as melanoma, head and neck, liver or kidney cancer.

This clone has a handful of counts. V and J are TRBV29-1 and TRBJ2-7, with 12 nucleotides matching TRBD1. Germline CDR1 reads SQVTM; CDR2 reads ANQGSEA. The CDR3 has 14 amino acids. V was pared by 0 bases and J by 6 bases, with 3 bases of the junction left unmatched. The CDR3 coding sequence is TGCAGCGTTGAAGACCGGGACAGGGGGCGCGAGCAGTACTTC. As protein: CSVEDRDRGREQYF.

The chain uses TRBV28 and TRBJ2-5; D could derive from TRBD1 or TRBD2 (5 bases each). CDR1 is MDHEN and CDR2 is SYDVKM in the germline V gene. The CDR3 is made up of 13 amino acids. Trimming took 5 bases from V and 4 from J, leaving 11 bases between them. The CDR3 reads CASSGDLRETQYF. The CDR3 DNA is TGTGCCAGCAGTGGGGACCTGAGAGAGACCCAGTACTTC. The entire variable domain, with the rest obtained from reference TRBV28 and TRBJ2-5, is as follows: DVKVTQSSRYLVKRTGEKVFLECVQDMDHENMFWYRQDPGLGLRLIYFSYDVKMKEKGDIPEGYSVSREKKERFSLILESASTNQTSMYLCASSGDLRETQYFGPGTRLLVL.

V and J are TRBV5-1 and TRBJ1-5; no definite D call. The CDR3 is 13 amino acids. CDR1 is SGHRS and CDR2 is YFSETQ in the germline V gene. The germline V and J ends were trimmed by 4 bases and 3 bases, with 8 bases remaining between them. The CDR3 region has the DNA TGCGCCAGCAGCGCCGACACCAATCAGCCCCAGCATTTT. This codes for CASSADTNQPQHF.

The sample holds one count of this clone. The chain combines TRBV18 with TRBJ2-7; D is perhaps TRBD1 (7 bases). Between the trimmed V and J ends, which lost 6 bases and 3 bases, there was a span of 18 bases. Germline values: CDR1 KGHSH, CDR2 LQKENI. This CDR3 comprises 15 residues. CDR3 nucleotide sequence: TGTGCCAGCTCTTCGGGCGGGACAGCGGGCTACGAGCAGTACTTC. Protein: CASSSGGTAGYEQYF.

The chain uses TRBV18 and TRBJ2-3; a weak D match, TRBD2 (5 bases). This CDR3 is 16 amino acids long. V was pared by 3 bases and J by 5 bases, with 18 bases between. The germline CDR1 and CDR2 sequences are KGHSH and LQKENI. The chain's CDR3 is CASSPRTGNRGDTQYF. CDR3 bases: TGTGCCAGCTCACCCCGGACTGGGAACCGGGGAGATACGCAGTATTTT.

This rearrangement joins TRBV27 to TRBJ1-5, with D possibly being TRBD1 (6 bases). Germline values: CDR1 MNHEY, CDR2 SMNVEV (reference sequence). Trimming removed 4 bases from V and 4 bases from J, with 17 bases in between. There are 16 residues in the CDR3. This CDR3 reads CASSSSRGGVNQPQHF. The CDR3 DNA sequence: TGTGCCAGCAGTTCCTCGAGAGGGGGGGTTAATCAGCCCCAGCATTTT.

The chain couples TRBV9 to TRBJ2-1; D ambiguous. Trimming pared 0 bases from V and 10 bases from J, leaving 11 bases between. Germline lookup yields CDR1 SGDLS and CDR2 YYNGEE. The CDR3 consists of 13 residues. The CDR3 bases are TGTGCCAGCAGCGTAGTGGCTCTTGGGGAGCAGTTCTTC. It codes for CASSVVALGEQFF.

There are a few counts of this clone. V gene TRBV30 combines with J gene TRBJ1-2; weak D call: TRBD1 (5 bases). The germline V gene has CDR1 GTSNPN and CDR2 SVGIG (reference sequence). This CDR3 contains 13 residues. Trimming removed 0 bases from V and 7 bases from J, with 12 bases in between. The chain's CDR3 is CAWSVPTVGGYTF. The CDR3 nucleotides are TGTGCCTGGAGTGTACCGACAGTAGGTGGCTACACCTTC.

The chain joins TRBV4-3 to TRBJ1-6; 8 nucleotides align to TRBD1. This CDR3 is built from 17 residues. Trimming at V came to 3 bases and at J to 4 bases, leaving 8 bases not matched to a gene. The germline V gene has CDR1 LGHNA and CDR2 YSLEER. The CDR3 DNA reads TGCGCCAGCAGCCATCTGCACCAGGGGGCTTATAATTCACCCCTCCACTTT. Its protein product is CASSHLHQGAYNSPLHF.

V gene TRBV18 combines with J gene TRBJ2-2; D is undetermined. Trimming stripped 2 bases from V and 3 bases from J, with 10 bases between. This CDR3 comprises 15 residues. Per the germline V gene, CDR1 is KGHSH and CDR2 is LQKENI. The CDR3 nucleotides are TGTGCCAGCTCACCAGGTTTAAGAGACACCGGGGAGCTGTTTTTT. Translated: CASSPGLRDTGELFF.

The chain links TRBV2 to TRBJ1-2; the D gene is possibly TRBD1 (5 bases). The CDR3 has 16 amino acids. Germline CDR1 SNHLY, CDR2 FYNNEI. Trimming left V 6 bases short and J 8 bases short, with 25 bases between. The CDR3 reads CASSLAYPQGSGGYTF. The CDR3 nucleotides are TGTGCCAGCAGCCTCGCCTACCCGCAGGGTTCAGGAGGCTACACCTTC.

The rearrangement uses TRBV7-2 and TRBJ2-5; possible D gene TRBD1, 5 bases. The better agreement between TRBJ2-7 and the DNA end casts doubt on the J call. There are 17 residues in the CDR3. Germline V lookup: CDR1 SGHTA, CDR2 FQGNSA. The CDR3 bases are TGTGCCAGCAGCCACCGCCCCTCAGGGTCCAGCTCCTACGAGCAGTACTTC. As protein: CASSHRPSGSSSYEQYF.

The chain carries TRBV28 and TRBJ1-4; no clear D. This CDR3 comprises 15 residues. CDR1 is MDHEN, CDR2 SYDVKM, per germline. V was shortened by 8 bases and J by 5 bases, with 18 bases between the two germline ends. CDR3 sequence: CASRIYMGENEKLFF. DNA for the CDR3: TGTGCCAGCCGGATTTATATGGGAGAGAATGAAAAACTGTTTTTT.

V usage is TRBV5-1 and J usage is TRBJ2-5; 15 bases map to TRBD2. The V segment lost 3 bases and the J segment 2 bases; nucleotides outside the gene matches: 2. This CDR3 has 16 residues. Looked up from germline, CDR1 is SGHRS and CDR2 is YFSETQ. CDR3 nucleotides: TGCGCCAGCAGCTCGGGACTAGCGGGAGGACAAGAGACCCAGTACTTC. It encodes CASSSGLAGGQETQYF. Full variable domain (rest looked up from reference TRBV5-1 and TRBJ2-5): KAGVTQTPRYLIKTRGQQVTLSCSPISGHRSVSWYQQTPGQGLQFLFEYFSETQRNKGNFPGRFSGRQFSNSRSEMNVSTLELGDSALYLCASSSGLAGGQETQYFGPGTRLLVL.

The chain joins TRBV7-2 to TRBJ1-5; 8 nucleotides agree with TRBD1. The CDR3 runs 16 residues. CDR1 and CDR2 (germline): SGHTA, FQGNSA. With 2 bases clipped from V and 1 base from J, the junction kept 4 bases outside the gene matches. In DNA, the CDR3 is TGTGCCAGCAGCTTACAGGGGGCAGGGAGCAATCAGCCCCAGCATTTT. Translation gives CASSLQGAGSNQPQHF.

The CDR3 protein is CASSLGTGGDFEQFF. Written as DNA, the CDR3 is TGTGCCAGCAGCCTAGGGACCGGCGGGGATTTCGAGCAGTTCTTC. The rearrangement joins TRBV7-2 to TRBJ2-1, with TRBD2 as a possible D gene (6 bases). There are 15 residues in the CDR3. Germline-derived CDR1 and CDR2 are SGHTA and FQGNSA. V gave up 5 bases and J gave up 10 bases, with 21 bases separating them.

The chain links TRBV7-3 to TRBJ2-7; D gene ambiguous. CDR1 SGHTA and CDR2 FQGTGA come from the germline V gene. The germline V and J ends were trimmed by 6 bases and 1 base, with 10 bases remaining between them. CDR3 size: 13 residues. The CDR3 loop is CASRKALSYEQYF. In DNA, the CDR3 is TGTGCCAGCAGAAAGGCCCTTTCCTACGAGCAGTACTTC.

The rearrangement uses TRBV7-9 and TRBJ1-5, with TRBD1 as a possible D gene (6 bases). Germline CDR1 SEHNR, CDR2 FQNEAQ (reference sequence). Trimming removed 4 bases from V and 1 base from J, with 11 bases in between. CDR3 size: 15 residues. The CDR3: CASSSGASSNQPQHF. The CDR3 DNA follows: TGTGCCAGCAGCTCGGGGGCATCAAGCAATCAGCCCCAGCATTTT.

The V call is TRBV19, the J call TRBJ2-7; D call uncertain. The germline V gene has CDR1 LNHDA and CDR2 SQIVND (reference sequence). The CDR3 loop spans 13 amino acids. V lost 4 bases, J lost 2 bases, and 9 bases lay in between. The DNA of the CDR3 is TGTGCCAGTAGTAACAACGGCGCCTACGAGCAGTACTTC. It encodes CASSNNGAYEQYF.

To note about this clone: A much larger clone differs from this one at a single base, so this may be a read error. Other DNA sequences in the sample encode the same CDR3. The J gene is TRBJ1-2, the V gene TRBV27; weak D call: TRBD1 (5 bases). Trimming removed 2 bases at V and 5 bases at J, with 6 bases between. Germline V gives CDR1 MNHEY, CDR2 SMNVEV (reference sequence). The CDR3 totals 12 residues. The CDR3 reads CASSLQGYGYTF. The CDR3 DNA reads TGTGCCAGCAGTTTACAGGGATATGGCTACACCTTC.